The rows below give T cell receptor beta chains drawn from one sample of a study of T cell repertoires in cytomegalovirus infection. One entry per CDR3 protein, called by TCRdb with MiXCR from the reads. This sample yields over 450,000 distinct CDR3 sequences, of which roughly 12% are seen a single time; around 9.6% belongs to the top ten. Sequencing was performed on PBMCs. The receptors were sampled from a human donor in good health (CMV status not recorded). Some clones in this sample may be carry-over from other donors' samples. The CDR3 runs from the conserved cysteine through the conserved F or W. Fields, in order: CDR3 protein, CDR3 DNA, J gene, D gene, V gene, clone size, CDR3 length. D genes are given only for firm matches. Not all rows give a size; the values are once, few, many and, for expanded clones, a class.

CDR3: CASSSAGTGVVEQYF
DNA: TGTGCCAGCAGCTCAGCCGGGACAGGGGTGGTCGAGCAGTACTTC
J: TRBJ2-7
D: TRBD1
V: TRBV7-8
size: many
length: 15

CDR3: CASSSSTGSNEKLFF
DNA: TGTGCCAGCAGCTCCTCCACAGGGTCGAATGAAAAACTGTTTTTT
J: TRBJ1-4
D: NA
V: TRBV7-9
size: many
length: 15

CDR3: CASSSPRAGVGDEQFF
DNA: TGTGCCAGCAGTTCCCCTCGAGCGGGGGTCGGCGATGAGCAGTTCTTC
J: TRBJ2-1
D: TRBD2
V: TRBV6-2/TRBV6-3
size: many
length: 16

CDR3: CASSLVPVATDTQYF
DNA: TGTGCCAGCAGCTTGGTACCGGTCGCCACAGATACGCAGTATTTT
J: TRBJ2-3
D: NA
V: TRBV5-4
size: many
length: 15

CDR3: CASSYPGQEAGYGYTF
DNA: TGTGCCAGCAGTTACCCCGGACAGGAGGCCGGGTATGGCTACACCTTC
J: TRBJ1-2
D: TRBD1
V: TRBV6-2/TRBV6-3
size: many
length: 16

CDR3: CASSHDGLAGVTQYF
DNA: TGTGCCAGCAGCCATGATGGACTAGCGGGAGTTACGCAGTATTTT
J: TRBJ2-3
D: TRBD2
V: TRBV7-8
size: many
length: 15

CDR3: CASSLLQSLNTEAFF
DNA: TGCGCCAGCAGCTTGTTGCAAAGCTTGAACACTGAAGCTTTCTTT
J: TRBJ1-1
D: NA
V: TRBV5-1
size: many
length: 15

CDR3: CASSFSGTSSYEQYF
DNA: TGTGCCAGCAGCTTCTCCGGGACTTCCTCCTACGAGCAGTACTTC
J: TRBJ2-7
D: NA
V: TRBV5-6
size: many
length: 15

CDR3: CASRKASGRYAEQFF
DNA: TGTGCCAGCAGGAAAGCTAGCGGGAGGTATGCTGAGCAGTTCTTC
J: TRBJ2-1
D: TRBD2
V: TRBV2
size: many
length: 15

CDR3: CASSKPGLRSTEAFF
DNA: TGTGCCAGCAGCAAGCCGGGCTTACGGAGCACTGAAGCTTTCTTT
J: TRBJ1-1
D: NA
V: TRBV7-4
size: NA
length: 15

CDR3: CASSYSGTGDSYNEQFF
DNA: TGTGCCAGCAGTTACTCAGGTACCGGGGATTCCTACAATGAGCAGTTCTTC
J: TRBJ2-1
D: NA
V: TRBV6-5
size: NA
length: 17

CDR3: CASRRTENTEAFF
DNA: TGTGCCAGCAGGCGGACAGAGAACACTGAAGCTTTCTTT
J: TRBJ1-1
D: NA
V: TRBV12-3/TRBV12-4
size: many
length: 13

CDR3: CSARGGLAAGLGEQFF
DNA: TGCAGTGCTAGAGGGGGACTAGCGGCCGGCCTGGGCGAGCAGTTCTTC
J: TRBJ2-1
D: TRBD2
V: TRBV20-1
size: many
length: 16

CDR3: CASSVVTGELFF
DNA: TGTGCCAGCAGCGTAGTCACCGGGGAGCTGTTTTTT
J: TRBJ2-2
D: NA
V: TRBV9
size: few
length: 12

CDR3: CASSPYGTSGNTGELFF
DNA: TGTGCCAGCAGCCCGTACGGGACTAGCGGCAACACCGGGGAGCTGTTTTTT
J: TRBJ2-2
D: TRBD2
V: TRBV3-1
size: few
length: 17

CDR3: CAWSPETGLAGAGFF
DNA: TGTGCCTGGAGTCCCGAGACAGGACTAGCGGGAGCGGGGTTCTTC
J: TRBJ2-1
D: TRBD2
V: TRBV30
size: few
length: 15

CDR3: CASSLELYYGYTF
DNA: TGTGCCAGCAGCTTAGAACTGTACTATGGCTACACCTTC
J: TRBJ1-2
D: NA
V: TRBV7-8
size: many
length: 13

CDR3: CASSLDPGASGNTIYF
DNA: TGTGCCAGCAGCTTAGACCCAGGAGCCTCTGGAAACACCATATATTTT
J: TRBJ1-3
D: NA
V: TRBV11-2
size: many
length: 16

CDR3: CASSLTQNNEQFF
DNA: TGTGCCAGCAGCTTGACCCAGAACAATGAGCAGTTCTTC
J: TRBJ2-1
D: NA
V: TRBV5-8
size: many
length: 13

CDR3: CASSWEQGQPQHF
DNA: TGCGCCAGCAGCTGGGAACAGGGGCAGCCCCAGCATTTT
J: TRBJ1-5
D: TRBD1
V: TRBV5-1
size: few
length: 13

CDR3: CAISVGSEASSYEQYF
DNA: TGTGCCATCAGTGTAGGTTCAGAAGCTTCCTCCTACGAGCAGTACTTC
J: TRBJ2-7
D: NA
V: TRBV10-3
size: NA
length: 16

CDR3: CASSSQDSIQETQYF
DNA: TGCGCCAGCAGCTCCCAAGACAGCATTCAAGAGACCCAGTACTTC
J: TRBJ2-5
D: NA
V: TRBV5-1
size: few
length: 15

CDR3: CASSLGNIGATDTQYF
DNA: TGTGCCAGCAGCTTAGGGAACATCGGGGCCACAGATACGCAGTATTTT
J: TRBJ2-3
D: NA
V: TRBV7-9
size: many
length: 16

CDR3: CSALDRGTYGYTF
DNA: TGCAGTGCTCTGGACAGGGGAACCTATGGCTACACCTTC
J: TRBJ1-2
D: TRBD1
V: TRBV20-1
size: many
length: 13

CDR3: CAISESQRASGYF
DNA: TGTGCCATCAGTGAGTCGCAGCGGGCGTCGGGGTATTTT
J: TRBJ2-3
D: NA
V: TRBV10-3
size: NA
length: 13

CDR3: CASSQDIRRDRSYEQYF
DNA: TGTGCCAGCAGCCAAGATATCCGTCGGGACAGGTCCTACGAGCAGTACTTC
J: TRBJ2-7
D: TRBD1
V: TRBV3-1
size: few
length: 17

CDR3: CASSLTLGRNYGYTF
DNA: TGTGCCAGCAGCCTAACCTTGGGACGGAACTATGGCTACACCTTC
J: TRBJ1-2
D: NA
V: TRBV7-2
size: many
length: 15

CDR3: CSAKGDSRNTEAFF
DNA: TGCAGTGCTAAGGGGGACAGCAGGAACACTGAAGCTTTCTTT
J: TRBJ1-1
D: TRBD1
V: TRBV20-1
size: NA
length: 14

CDR3: CSAPGGDQNTEAFF
DNA: TGCAGTGCCCCTGGGGGGGACCAGAACACTGAAGCTTTCTTT
J: TRBJ1-1
D: NA
V: TRBV20-1
size: many
length: 14

CDR3: CASSLSGQGLSGLSSYNEQFF
DNA: TGTGCCAGCAGTTTATCGGGGCAGGGGTTATCAGGACTTAGCTCCTACAATGAGCAGTTCTTC
J: TRBJ2-1
D: NA
V: TRBV27
size: many
length: 21

CDR3: CASSLVGARDTQYF
DNA: TGTGCCAGCAGCTTAGTGGGGGCAAGGGATACGCAGTATTTT
J: TRBJ2-3
D: NA
V: TRBV7-2
size: many
length: 14

CDR3: CASSSTSSTDTQYF
DNA: TGTGCCAGCAGCTCGACTTCTAGCACAGATACGCAGTATTTT
J: TRBJ2-3
D: NA
V: TRBV7-2
size: many
length: 14

CDR3: CATSDNTGTDGYTF
DNA: TGTGCCACCAGTGACAACACCGGGACAGATGGCTACACCTTC
J: TRBJ1-2
D: TRBD1
V: TRBV24-1
size: few
length: 14

CDR3: CSARERPLGLEPQHF
DNA: TGCAGTGCTAGAGAACGGCCTCTCGGGCTGGAGCCCCAGCATTTT
J: TRBJ1-5
D: NA
V: TRBV20-1
size: many
length: 15

CDR3: CASSLARADYGYTF
DNA: TGTGCCAGCAGCTTAGCTAGAGCAGACTATGGCTACACCTTC
J: TRBJ1-2
D: NA
V: TRBV7-9
size: many
length: 14

CDR3: CASSLEGLGTEAFF
DNA: TGTGCCAGCAGCTTAGAGGGGCTGGGCACTGAAGCTTTCTTT
J: TRBJ1-1
D: NA
V: TRBV11-2
size: many
length: 14

CDR3: CSVEKGSGELFF
DNA: TGCAGCGTTGAAAAGGGATCCGGGGAGCTGTTTTTT
J: TRBJ2-2
D: NA
V: TRBV29-1
size: NA
length: 12

CDR3: CASSFRGGGANVLTF
DNA: TGTGCCAGCAGCTTTAGGGGGGGTGGGGCCAACGTCCTGACTTTC
J: TRBJ2-6
D: NA
V: TRBV7-2
size: many
length: 15

CDR3: CASSPGTERYEQYF
DNA: TGTGCCAGCAGCCCAGGGACTGAGCGGTACGAGCAGTACTTC
J: TRBJ2-7
D: NA
V: TRBV7-9
size: few
length: 14

CDR3: CASSISWGTLLYQETQYF
DNA: TGTGCCAGCAGCATCTCTTGGGGAACCCTACTGTACCAAGAGACCCAGTACTTC
J: TRBJ2-5
D: NA
V: TRBV7-9
size: many
length: 18

CDR3: CASSPYRVGYTF
DNA: TGTGCCAGCAGTCCATACAGGGTTGGCTACACCTTC
J: TRBJ1-2
D: NA
V: TRBV6-1
size: many
length: 12

CDR3: CATSDLGAALRGELFF
DNA: TGTGCCACCAGTGATTTGGGGGCAGCCCTCCGCGGGGAGCTGTTTTTT
J: TRBJ2-2
D: NA
V: TRBV24-1
size: NA
length: 16

CDR3: CASSPPTRGRSGELFF
DNA: TGTGCCAGCAGCCCCCCCACCAGGGGGCGCTCCGGGGAGCTGTTTTTT
J: TRBJ2-2
D: TRBD1
V: TRBV7-3
size: many
length: 16

CDR3: CSVEEGKRENEQYF
DNA: TGCAGCGTTGAAGAGGGAAAGCGGGAAAACGAGCAGTACTTC
J: TRBJ2-7
D: TRBD2
V: TRBV29-1
size: NA
length: 14

CDR3: CASSRYQGRDINYGYTF
DNA: TGTGCCAGCAGCCGTTACCAAGGTCGGGACATCAACTATGGCTACACCTTC
J: TRBJ1-2
D: NA
V: TRBV3-1
size: few
length: 17

CDR3: CASSLEVDLSYEQYF
DNA: TGTGCCAGCAGCTTAGAAGTCGACTTGTCCTACGAGCAGTACTTC
J: TRBJ2-7
D: NA
V: TRBV7-2
size: many
length: 15

CDR3: CASSSSGRAKNIQYF
DNA: TGTGCCAGCAGTTCAAGCGGGAGGGCCAAAAACATTCAGTACTTC
J: TRBJ2-4
D: TRBD2
V: TRBV6-1
size: few
length: 15

CDR3: CASSFSGSSYNSPLHF
DNA: TGTGCCAGCAGCTTCTCCGGGAGCTCCTATAATTCACCCCTCCACTTT
J: TRBJ1-6
D: NA
V: TRBV11-2
size: many
length: 16

CDR3: CASSHPGGAFAEGYTF
DNA: TGTGCCAGCAGCCACCCCGGAGGAGCCTTTGCTGAGGGCTACACCTTC
J: TRBJ1-2
D: NA
V: TRBV7-9
size: few
length: 16

CDR3: CASSLVQGMTTEAFF
DNA: TGCGCCAGCAGCTTGGTCCAGGGGATGACCACTGAAGCTTTCTTT
J: TRBJ1-1
D: NA
V: TRBV5-1
size: NA
length: 15

CDR3: CAISGGQGVLSGNTIYF
DNA: TGTGCCATCAGTGGAGGACAGGGTGTTCTCTCTGGAAACACCATATATTTT
J: TRBJ1-3
D: TRBD1
V: TRBV10-3
size: many
length: 17

CDR3: CSADRGPNTEAFF
DNA: TGCAGTGCCGACAGGGGGCCTAACACTGAAGCTTTCTTT
J: TRBJ1-1
D: TRBD1
V: TRBV20-1
size: NA
length: 13

CDR3: CASVSGNEQYF
DNA: TGTGCCAGCGTATCCGGGAACGAGCAGTACTTC
J: TRBJ2-7
D: NA
V: TRBV27
size: many
length: 11

CDR3: CASSPRSSLDDGYTF
DNA: TGTGCCAGCTCACCACGGTCCAGTCTTGATGATGGCTACACCTTC
J: TRBJ1-2
D: NA
V: TRBV18
size: many
length: 15

CDR3: CASSEIGTVSEQYF
DNA: TGTGCCAGCAGTGAAATAGGGACGGTGAGCGAGCAGTACTTC
J: TRBJ2-7
D: NA
V: TRBV6-1
size: many
length: 14

CDR3: CASSLAPQPQHF
DNA: TGTGCCAGCAGCTTAGCCCCCCAGCCCCAGCATTTT
J: TRBJ1-5
D: NA
V: TRBV7-2
size: NA
length: 12

CDR3: CSGGGGTLQETQYF
DNA: TGCAGCGGGGGGGGGGGGACACTCCAAGAGACCCAGTACTTC
J: TRBJ2-5
D: NA
V: TRBV29-1
size: NA
length: 14

CDR3: CAISDAGTPANYGYTF
DNA: TGTGCCATCAGTGATGCTGGGACGCCAGCTAACTATGGCTACACCTTC
J: TRBJ1-2
D: NA
V: TRBV10-3
size: NA
length: 16

CDR3: CASSVRGDHQPQHF
DNA: TGTGCCAGTAGTGTAAGGGGGGATCACCAGCCCCAGCATTTT
J: TRBJ1-5
D: NA
V: TRBV19
size: many
length: 14